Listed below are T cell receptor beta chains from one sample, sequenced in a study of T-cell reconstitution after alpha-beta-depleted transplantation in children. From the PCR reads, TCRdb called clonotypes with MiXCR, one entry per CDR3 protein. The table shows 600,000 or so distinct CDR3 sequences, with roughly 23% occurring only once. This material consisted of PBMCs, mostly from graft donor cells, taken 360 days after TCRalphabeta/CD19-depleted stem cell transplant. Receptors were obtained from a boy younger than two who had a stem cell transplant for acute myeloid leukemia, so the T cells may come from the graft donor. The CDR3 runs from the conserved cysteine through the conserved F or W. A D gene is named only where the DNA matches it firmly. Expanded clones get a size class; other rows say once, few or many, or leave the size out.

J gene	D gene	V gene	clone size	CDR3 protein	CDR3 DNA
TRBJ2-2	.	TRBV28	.	CASFSIGLNTGELFF	TGTGCCAGCTTTTCGATCGGACTGAACACCGGGGAGCTGTTTTTT
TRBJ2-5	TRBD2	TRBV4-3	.	CASSQEAASGGAGTQYF	TGCGCCAGCAGCCAAGAAGCGGCTAGCGGGGGGGCTGGGACCCAGTACTTC
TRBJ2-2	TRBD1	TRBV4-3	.	CASSQGQGVNTGELFF	TGCGCCAGCAGCCAAGGGCAGGGGGTTAACACCGGGGAGCTGTTTTTT
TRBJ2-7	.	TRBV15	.	CATSRDKFYEQYF	TGTGCCACCAGCAGAGACAAGTTTTACGAGCAGTACTTC
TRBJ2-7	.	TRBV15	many	CATSRAHRDINEQYF	TGTGCCACCAGCAGAGCCCACAGGGACATTAACGAGCAGTACTTC
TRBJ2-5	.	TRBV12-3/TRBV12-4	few	CATGLSQGGETQYF	TGTGCCACCGGACTATCACAGGGAGGAGAGACCCAGTACTTC
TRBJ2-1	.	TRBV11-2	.	CASSQTWGDEQFF	TGTGCCAGCAGCCAAACCTGGGGGGATGAGCAGTTCTTC
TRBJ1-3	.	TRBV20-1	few	CSAISGGNTIYF	TGCAGTGCCATCTCGGGGGGAAACACCATATATTTT
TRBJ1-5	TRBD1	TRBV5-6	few	CASSSGTGHQPQHF	TGTGCCAGCAGCTCCGGGACAGGGCATCAGCCCCAGCATTTT
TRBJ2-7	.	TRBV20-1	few	CSATRNSYEQYF	TGCAGTGCTACAAGAAACTCCTACGAGCAGTACTTC
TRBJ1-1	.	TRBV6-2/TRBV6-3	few	CASSPSGVPYAFF	TGTGCCAGCAGTCCGTCCGGGGTGCCTTACGCTTTCTTT
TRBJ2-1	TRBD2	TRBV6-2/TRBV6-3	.	CASSYSLAGGQYNEQFF	TGTGCCAGCAGTTACTCACTAGCGGGGGGGCAGTACAATGAGCAGTTCTTC
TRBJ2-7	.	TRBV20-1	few	CSARAGLYSYEQYF	TGCAGTGCCCGCGCCGGACTTTACTCCTACGAGCAGTACTTC
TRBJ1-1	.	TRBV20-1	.	CSAYQGITEAFF	TGCAGTGCTTATCAAGGAATAACTGAAGCTTTCTTT
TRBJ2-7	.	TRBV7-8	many	CASSSYSGYEQYF	TGTGCCAGCAGCTCATATTCAGGGTACGAGCAGTACTTC
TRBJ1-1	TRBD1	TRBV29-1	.	CSVAYRGPGGNTKAFF	TGCAGCGTTGCCTACAGGGGGCCGGGCGGGAACACTAAAGCTTTCTTT
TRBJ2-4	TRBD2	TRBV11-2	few	CASSRRLAGGPAFNIQYF	TGTGCCAGCAGCCGCCGTTTAGCGGGGGGGCCCGCCTTCAACATTCAGTACTTC
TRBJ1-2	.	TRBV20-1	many	CSARILLGYTF	TGCAGTGCTAGGATCCTTTTGGGCTACACCTTC
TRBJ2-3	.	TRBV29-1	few	CSVYRVFTDTQYF	TGCAGCGTTTACAGGGTTTTCACAGATACGCAGTATTTT
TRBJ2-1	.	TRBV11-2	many	CASSSIRGSSYNEQFF	TGTGCCAGCAGCTCCATACGGGGGAGCTCCTACAATGAGCAGTTCTTC
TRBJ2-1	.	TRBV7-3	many	CASRLDSTYNEQFF	TGTGCCAGCAGGTTGGACAGTACATACAATGAGCAGTTCTTC
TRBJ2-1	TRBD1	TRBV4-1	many	CASSLSGTGTYNEQFF	TGCGCCAGCAGCCTATCCGGGACAGGGACTTACAATGAGCAGTTCTTC
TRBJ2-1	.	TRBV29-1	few	CSGGEGITEQFF	TGCAGCGGGGGAGAGGGGATTACTGAGCAGTTCTTC
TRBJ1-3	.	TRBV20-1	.	CSASPESKGNTIYF	TGCAGTGCTAGTCCAGAAAGCAAGGGAAACACCATATATTTT
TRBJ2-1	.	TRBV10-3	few	CAISPTRTNEQFF	TGTGCCATCAGTCCTACTAGAACCAATGAGCAGTTCTTC
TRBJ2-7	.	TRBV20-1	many	CSARASLGTPYEQYF	TGCAGTGCTAGAGCGAGCCTGGGGACGCCCTACGAGCAGTACTTC
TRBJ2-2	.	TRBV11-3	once	CASAGEGASGELFF	TGTGCCAGTGCGGGGGAGGGGGCTTCCGGGGAGCTGTTTTTT
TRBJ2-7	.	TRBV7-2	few	CASSLRLTSPRGYEQYF	TGTGCCAGCAGCTTACGGCTGACTAGTCCTCGGGGCTACGAGCAGTACTTC
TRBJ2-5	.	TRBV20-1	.	CSAGQLSETQYF	TGCAGTGCTGGACAGCTGAGTGAGACCCAGTACTTC
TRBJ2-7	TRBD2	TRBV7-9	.	CASSLHSGGGYEQYF	TGTGCCAGCAGCTTACACTCGGGGGGGGGGTACGAGCAGTACTTC
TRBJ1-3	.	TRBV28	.	CASSLEGFGNTIYF	TGTGCCAGCAGTTTGGAGGGATTCGGAAACACCATATATTTT
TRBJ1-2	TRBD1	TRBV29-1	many	CSVEGAGGYGYTF	TGCAGCGTTGAAGGGGCAGGGGGGTATGGCTACACCTTC
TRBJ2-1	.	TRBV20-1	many	CSASPRRYNEQFF	TGCAGTGCTAGTCCGAGGAGGTACAATGAGCAGTTCTTC
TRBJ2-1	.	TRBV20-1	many	CSANLRQSDANEQFF	TGCAGTGCCAACTTAAGACAGAGTGACGCCAATGAGCAGTTCTTC